The clone carrying this TCR beta chain came up a few times. Its target is unknown. This CDR3 contains 16 residues. From germline, CDR1 is SGHDT and CDR2 YYEEEE. V shed 0 bases and J shed 4 bases, with 14 bases lying between them. The PCR was carried out with 60 Vbeta primers and 13 Jbeta primers. Method: immunoSEQ multiplex PCR; TCRdb's copy keeps in-frame clones and lacks some. The table shows more than 130,000 clones, with about 78% occurring only once. This sample is drawn from a study of cytomegalovirus exposure and HLA in healthy donors. Study conclusions and caveats: The study carried out a later analysis of TCR beta sequences. It associated around 17,000 of them with specific HLA alleles at a false discovery rate of 0.05. In a later analysis, HLA-associated beta chains showed higher expansion and lower generation probabilities than comparable chains.

This rearrangement joins TRBV5-6 to TRBJ1-5; no clear D gene. The sequenced material came from PBMCs. This clonotype originated in a middle-aged man in good health and CMV-seropositive. The CDR3 spells CASSLGGGRVNQPQHF. The CDR3 nucleotides read TGTGCCAGCAGCTTGGGAGGAGGGCGGGTTAATCAGCCCCAGCATTTT.